The clone carrying this T cell receptor (beta chain) was seen many times. What it recognizes is unknown. Investigators profiled TCR beta VDJ and CDR3 from genomic DNA template. MiXCR was run by TCRdb on the reads, yielding one entry per CDR3 protein. The sample records just over 450,000 distinct CDR3 sequences, more than 25% being singletons. This entry belongs to a study of CD8+CD57+ T cells in acquired aplastic anemia. Study-wide findings and caveats: Patients and controls had in common around 29 CD8+ CDR3 sequences. Between patients and controls, CD8+ Simpson's diversity did not vary significantly.

The CDR3 is 17 amino acids. The trim removed 1 base at V and 6 bases at J, leaving 12 bases unmatched. Germline CDR1 is LNHNV and CDR2 is YYDKDF (reference sequence). All sequencing subjects had displayed CD8+CD57+ cell expansion on flow cytometry. The chain couples TRBV15 to TRBJ2-7; 10 bases match TRBD2. The sequencing sample was made of sorted CD4+, CD8+, or CD8+CD57+ T cells (not recorded which) from PBMCs. The TCR originated in a human donor with aplastic anemia. CDR3 region: CATSRGQIAGGGVEQYF. In DNA form, the CDR3 reads TGTGCCACCAGCAGAGGTCAAATAGCGGGAGGAGGGGTCGAGCAGTACTTC.